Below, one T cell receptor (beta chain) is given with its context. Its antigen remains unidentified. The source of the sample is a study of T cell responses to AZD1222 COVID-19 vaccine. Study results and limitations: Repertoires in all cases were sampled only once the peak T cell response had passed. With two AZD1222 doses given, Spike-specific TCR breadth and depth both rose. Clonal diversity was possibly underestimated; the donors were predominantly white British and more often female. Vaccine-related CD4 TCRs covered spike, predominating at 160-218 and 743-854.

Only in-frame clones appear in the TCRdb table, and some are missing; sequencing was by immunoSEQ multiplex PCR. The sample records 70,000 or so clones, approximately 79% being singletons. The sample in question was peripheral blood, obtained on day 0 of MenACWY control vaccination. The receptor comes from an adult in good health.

As DNA, the CDR3 is TGTGCCAGCAGCCAGGGCGGGACCACAGATACGCAGTATTTT. Its translation: CASSQGGTTDTQYF. The chain has TRBV11-2 and TRBJ2-3; possibly TRBD2 for D (6 bases). This CDR3 has 14 amino acids. The germline V and J ends were trimmed by 5 bases and 2 bases, with 11 bases remaining between them. CDR1 and CDR2 (germline): SGHAT, FQNNGV.